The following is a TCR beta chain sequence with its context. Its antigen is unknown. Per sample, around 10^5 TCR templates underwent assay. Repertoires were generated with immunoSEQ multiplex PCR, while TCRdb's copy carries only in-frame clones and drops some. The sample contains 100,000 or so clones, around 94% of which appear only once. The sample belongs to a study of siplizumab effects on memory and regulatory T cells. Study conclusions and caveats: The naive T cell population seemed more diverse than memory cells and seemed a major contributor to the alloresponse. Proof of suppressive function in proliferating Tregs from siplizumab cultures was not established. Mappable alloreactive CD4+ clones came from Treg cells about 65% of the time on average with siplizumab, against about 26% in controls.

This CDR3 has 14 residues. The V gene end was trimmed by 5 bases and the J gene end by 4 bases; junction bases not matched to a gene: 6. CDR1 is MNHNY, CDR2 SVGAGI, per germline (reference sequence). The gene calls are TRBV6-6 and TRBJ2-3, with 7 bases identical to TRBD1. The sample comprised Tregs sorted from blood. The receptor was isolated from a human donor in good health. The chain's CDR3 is CASSIDRAADTQYF. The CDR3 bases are TGTGCCAGCAGTATCGACAGGGCAGCAGATACGCAGTATTTT.